A single sample is the source of the 18 T cell receptor beta chains below, sequenced in a study of shared clonotypes between healthy human individuals. TCRdb's table, derived via immunoSEQ multiplex PCR, lists solely in-frame clones and lacks some. The sample has 2.5 million or so clones, roughly 92% seen once. The sample comprised naive CD4+ T cells sorted from blood. The subset denotes: CD45RA+ positively selected. These receptors were obtained from a man younger than 35 in good health.

The chain uses TRBV6-1 and TRBJ1-1; D gene unclear. Germline V gene data show CDR1 as MNHNS and CDR2 as SASEGT. The CDR3 extends over 13 amino acids. V dropped 6 bases and J dropped 5 bases, with 13 bases sitting between them. The CDR3 nucleotides read TGTGCCAGCAGGCTCGTCGGAGCAACTGAAGCTTTCTTT. Residues: CASRLVGATEAFF.

Details on this clone: The same CDR3 arises from other DNA sequences in this sample as well. J is TRBJ1-2 and V is TRBV5-1; possible D gene TRBD1, 5 bases. Germline V gene lookup returns CDR1 SGHRS and CDR2 YFSETQ. V was shortened by 4 bases and J by 2 bases, with 9 bases between the two germline ends. The CDR3 runs to 13 residues. CDR3 coding DNA: TGCGCCAGCAGCCTAGGGGAGAACTATGGCTACACCTTC. Its translation is CASSLGENYGYTF.

The chain is built from TRBV7-2 and TRBJ2-1; a possible D gene is TRBD2 (5 bases). V lost 2 bases and J lost 9, with 8 bases in between. Germline loops: CDR1 SGHTA, CDR2 FQGNSA. This CDR3 comprises 12 residues. The CDR3 nucleotides are TGTGCCAGCAGCTTATTTGGGAGTGAGCAGTTCTTC. The encoded protein is CASSLFGSEQFF.

Note on this clone: Other DNA sequences of this sample code for an identical CDR3. J is TRBJ2-2 and V is TRBV18, with D perhaps TRBD1 (6 bases). Germline V gives CDR1 KGHSH, CDR2 LQKENI. V lost 1 base and J lost 2, with 8 bases in between. The CDR3 loop spans 15 amino acids. CDR3 nucleotide sequence: TGTGCCAGCTCACCACAACAGGGCAACACCGGGGAGCTGTTTTTT. The encoded protein is CASSPQQGNTGELFF.

The chain has TRBV7-8 and TRBJ2-7; weak D call: TRBD2 (5 bases). The CDR3 runs 14 residues. V was shortened by 5 bases and J by 1 base, with 12 bases between the two germline ends. Germline V gene data show CDR1 as SGHVS and CDR2 as FQNEAQ. The CDR3 DNA sequence: TGTGCCAGCAGCCCACCGGGGTATTCCTACGAGCAGTACTTC. Its protein is CASSPPGYSYEQYF. Full variable domain (missing parts from reference TRBV7-8 and TRBJ2-7): GAGVSQSPRYKVAKRGQDVALRCDPISGHVSLFWYQQALGQGPEFLTYFQNEAQLDKSGLPSDRFFAERPEGSVSTLKIQRTQQEDSAVYLCASSPPGYSYEQYFGPGTRLTVT.

With respect to this clone: The sample holds other DNA sequences that translate to the same CDR3. V and J are TRBV10-1 and TRBJ1-2; no clear D. With 1 base removed from V and 2 bases from J, the gap between germline ends came to 5 bases. The CDR3 extends over 13 amino acids. Germline V gene sequence: CDR1 WNHNN, CDR2 SYGVQD (reference sequence). The CDR3 loop reads CASSEYRNYGYTF. The CDR3 DNA is TGCGCCAGCAGTGAGTACAGAAACTATGGCTACACCTTC.

V and J are TRBV10-1 and TRBJ2-3, with TRBD2 matching over 13 bases. Germline lookup yields CDR1 WNHNN and CDR2 SYGVQD (reference sequence). V shed 2 bases and J 4 bases; nucleotides not matched to a gene: 3. CDR3 length equals 16 residues. In DNA form, the CDR3 reads TGCGCCAGCAGTGAGCGACTAGCGGGGGGACCAGATACGCAGTATTTT. The encoded protein is CASSERLAGGPDTQYF.

A few counts support this clone. The V call is TRBV5-1, the J call TRBJ1-1; D unclear. Germline lookup yields CDR1 SGHRS and CDR2 YFSETQ. V lost 1 base, J lost 4 bases, and 8 bases lay in between. The CDR3 totals 13 residues. This CDR3 is CASSLSYSTEAFF. The CDR3 DNA sequence: TGCGCCAGCAGCTTGTCCTACTCCACTGAAGCTTTCTTT.

V is TRBV6-5 and J is TRBJ2-1; TRBD1 matches 7 bases. J was trimmed by 2 bases and V by 8 bases; bases with no gene match: 9. This CDR3 is 15 amino acids long. Looked up from germline, CDR1 is MNHEY and CDR2 is SVGAGI. CDR3 in DNA: TGTGCCAGCTCACGACAGGGAAAGACCTACAATGAGCAGTTCTTC. Protein product: CASSRQGKTYNEQFF.

V usage is TRBV19 and J usage is TRBJ2-7, with 10 bases fitting TRBD2. V shed 5 bases and J 0 bases; nucleotides not matched to a gene: 10. The germline V gene has CDR1 LNHDA and CDR2 SQIVND (reference sequence). The CDR3 spans 17 residues. The CDR3 is CASSVGLAETLSYEQYF. The CDR3 DNA sequence: TGTGCCAGTAGTGTCGGACTAGCGGAGACCCTCTCCTACGAGCAGTACTTC.

Comments on this clone: The junction differs from germline at one of its ends, possibly a read error. The CDR3: CVSSLAGAGGTYEQYF. The CDR3 DNA follows: TGTGTCAGCAGCCTAGCAGGGGCCGGCGGTACCTACGAGCAGTACTTC. J is TRBJ2-7 and V is TRBV7-2; D may be TRBD1 (6 bases). Germline values: CDR1 SGHTA, CDR2 FQGNSA. CDR3 length: 16 amino acids. The whole variable domain, remainder taken from reference TRBV7-2 and TRBJ2-7, is GAGVSQSPSNKVTEKGKDVELRCDPISGHTALYWYRQSLGQGLEFLIYFQGNSAPDKSGLPSDRFSAERTGGSVSTLTIQRTQQEDSAVYLCVSSLAGAGGTYEQYFGPGTRLTVT.

The chain carries TRBV7-2 and TRBJ2-3; weak D call: TRBD2 (5 bases). CDR1 and CDR2 from the germline V gene are SGHTA and FQGNSA. Trimming pared 5 bases from V and 2 bases from J, leaving 14 bases between. The CDR3 sequence is 15 residues long. CDR3 nucleotide sequence: TGTGCCAGCAGCACCCGTGGGAGTTTCACAGATACGCAGTATTTT. It encodes CASSTRGSFTDTQYF.

The V and J genes are TRBV7-2 and TRBJ2-4, with TRBD2 identical over 11 bases. This CDR3 is 15 amino acids long. With V trimmed by 6 bases and J by 3 bases, 4 bases remained unmatched. CDR1 is SGHTA, CDR2 FQGNSA, per germline. CDR3 region: CASRPGLAGKNIQYF. The DNA of the CDR3 is TGTGCCAGCAGGCCAGGACTAGCGGGCAAAAACATTCAGTACTTC.

The chain recombines TRBV7-2 with TRBJ2-5, with no clear D. Germline CDR1 SGHTA, CDR2 FQGNSA. The CDR3 is 16 residues long. V lost 1 base and J 0 bases, leaving 12 bases between the germline ends. CDR3 in amino acids: CASSLDGYLYQETQYF. CDR3 in DNA: TGTGCCAGCAGCTTAGACGGCTACCTGTACCAAGAGACCCAGTACTTC. Drawing the rest from reference TRBV7-2 and TRBJ2-5, the complete variable domain is GAGVSQSPSNKVTEKGKDVELRCDPISGHTALYWYRQSLGQGLEFLIYFQGNSAPDKSGLPSDRFSAERTGGSVSTLTIQRTQQEDSAVYLCASSLDGYLYQETQYFGPGTRLLVL.

The chain combines TRBV30 with TRBJ2-5, with D hard to call. Germline V lookup: CDR1 GTSNPN, CDR2 SVGIG (reference sequence). V lost 4 bases to trimming and J lost 1 base, with 13 bases between them. The CDR3 contains 14 residues. CDR3 loop: CAWNPDTIQETQYF. CDR3 DNA: TGTGCCTGGAACCCCGACACAATCCAAGAGACCCAGTACTTC.

This chain links TRBV9 with TRBJ2-6; D gene uncertain. Germline-derived CDR1 and CDR2 are SGDLS and YYNGEE. The V gene lost 3 bases and the J gene lost 4 bases, with 11 bases spanning the gap. The CDR3 spans 15 residues. The CDR3 loop reads CASSATVAGANVLTF. CDR3 sequence (DNA): TGTGCCAGCAGCGCCACGGTGGCAGGGGCCAACGTCCTGACTTTC. The full variable domain, completed using reference TRBV9 and TRBJ2-6, is DSGVTQTPKHLITATGQRVTLRCSPRSGDLSVYWYQQSLDQGLQFLIQYYNGEERAKGNILERFSAQQFPDLHSELNLSSLELGDSALYFCASSATVAGANVLTFGAGSRLTVL.

The chain links TRBV6-1 to TRBJ2-4; no firm D call. V gave up 4 bases and J gave up 5 bases, with 12 bases separating them. Germline V lookup: CDR1 MNHNS, CDR2 SASEGT. The CDR3 has 14 residues. The DNA of the CDR3 is TGTGCCAGCAGTGCCGGCAGCCTCGAAAACATTCAGTACTTC. Amino acids: CASSAGSLENIQYF.

J is TRBJ2-2 and V is TRBV9, with D possibly TRBD2 on 5 matching bases. V lost 6 bases to trimming and J lost 4 bases, with 13 bases between them. CDR3 length: 14 residues. Looked up from germline, CDR1 is SGDLS and CDR2 is YYNGEE. The CDR3 nucleotides are TGTGCCAGCAACATGGCGGGCGGCACCGGGGAGCTGTTTTTT. Translating gives CASNMAGGTGELFF.